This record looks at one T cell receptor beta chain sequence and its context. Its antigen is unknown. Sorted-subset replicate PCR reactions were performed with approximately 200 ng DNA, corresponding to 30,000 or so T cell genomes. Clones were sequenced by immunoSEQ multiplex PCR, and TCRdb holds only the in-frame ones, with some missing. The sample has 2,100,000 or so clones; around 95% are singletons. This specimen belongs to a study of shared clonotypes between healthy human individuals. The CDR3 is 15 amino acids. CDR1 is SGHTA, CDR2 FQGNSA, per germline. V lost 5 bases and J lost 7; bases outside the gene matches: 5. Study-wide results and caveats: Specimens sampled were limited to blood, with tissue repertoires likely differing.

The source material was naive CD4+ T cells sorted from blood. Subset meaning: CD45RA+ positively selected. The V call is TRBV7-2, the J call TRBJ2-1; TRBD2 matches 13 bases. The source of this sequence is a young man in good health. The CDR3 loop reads CASSEGTSGANEQFF. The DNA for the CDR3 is TGTGCCAGCAGCGAGGGGACTAGCGGGGCAAATGAGCAGTTCTTC. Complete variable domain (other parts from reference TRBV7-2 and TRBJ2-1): GAGVSQSPSNKVTEKGKDVELRCDPISGHTALYWYRQSLGQGLEFLIYFQGNSAPDKSGLPSDRFSAERTGGSVSTLTIQRTQQEDSAVYLCASSEGTSGANEQFFGPGTRLTVL.